This TCR beta chain was identified in a study of cytomegalovirus exposure and HLA in healthy donors (TCRdb year 2017). Regarding the study in general: In an earlier analysis of under 750 of the donors, roughly 300 Gb of sequence data and 117 million unique TCR beta sequences from roughly 200 million T cells were reported. Approximately 300 gigabases of sequencing data and roughly 80 million unique TCR sequences made up an early release that covered about 640 HLA-typed donors. The genetic ancestry cluster associated with self-reported Caucasian donors included 65% to 90% of the roughly 410 genotyped donors. The study aimed to test whether cataloging public T cell receptors could reveal signatures of past pathogen exposure. The study profiled the T cell repertoires of about 720 subjects by immunosequencing and related them to cytomegalovirus serostatus. A separate validation cohort of about 110 different subjects was used in addition to the approximately 700-subject first cohort. To predict cytomegalovirus infection status, the study brought together high-throughput TCR immunosequencing, statistical association of individual TCRs with disease status, and machine learning. A later analysis re-analyzed previously published TCR beta repertoires from roughly 690 donors and added high-resolution HLA genotyping to study TCR occurrence patterns. Rather than drawing on any new phenotypic data, the later analysis identified candidate immune exposures from TCR beta sequences and the way those sequences occurred across donors. An earlier analysis of roughly 580 of the donors used high-throughput TCR beta sequencing to judge whether each TCR beta V gene segment behaved as functional or pseudogenic. Donor age, sex, ethnicity and CMV serostatus were compiled together with the repertoire data. A later genetic analysis took genome-wide SNP genotypes for about 65% of the roughly 670 donors and used that subset as a discovery cohort. Every repertoire in the discovery cohort had been generated on one and the same sequencing platform. Both class I and class II loci were covered by HLA typing, at four-digit resolution. Typing coverage varied by locus: roughly 629-630 donors for A, B, C, DRB1 and DQB1; around 560 for DQA1; more than 600 for DPA1; fewer than 480 for DPB1. Roughly 5 DR-DQ haplotypes were handled as single units for association and clustering, since linkage in the cohort was strong. Among 300 to 450 genotyped donors of the cohort, an average of approximately 250,000 unique TCR beta nucleotide sequences were sequenced per donor, roughly 18% of them non-productive.

V has 5 bases trimmed and J has 7 bases trimmed; junction bases matching no gene number 11. CDR3 length: 16 amino acids, cysteine to phenylalanine. The DNA shown is the 48-base CDR3, in frame from base 1. The germline V gene (reference sequence) supplies CDR1 LNHDA and CDR2 SQIVND. Overall study results and their limits: Across donors, most TCR sequences were observed very rarely, whereas some public TCRs were present in many individuals. At a false discovery rate of 0.05, a later analysis linked 15,000 to 20,000 TCR beta sequences to specific HLA alleles. Compared with equally common non-associated chains, HLA-associated TCR beta chains in a later analysis were more clonally expanded and had lower generation probabilities. Some IMGT-functional V segments, including TRBV6-2 and TRBV6-3, could not be distinguished by the 87-base-pair reads and were therefore excluded. According to a later analysis, parvovirus B19, influenza, CMV and Epstein-Barr virus appeared linked to several top co-occurrence clusters. Correlated functional status among segregating V segments might reflect linkage disequilibrium, but an unknown experimental factor could not be ruled out. The study listed approximately 150 TCR beta chains as associated with cytomegalovirus. Cytomegalovirus status was reported to be diagnosed by the classifier with high specificity and sensitivity in both the original and validation cohorts. V-gene and J-gene trimming of TCR beta chains was associated with a missense DCLRE1C variant in a later genetic analysis, and the association was replicated in an independent cohort. Immune exposure information for the cohort was limited to CMV serostatus. Assigning TCR associations to individual alleles was difficult when HLA alleles, especially DR and DQ, strongly co-occurred. A cluster of highly shared sequence variants was judged likely to represent a technical artifact of the sequencing pipeline. Most CMV-associated TCR beta chains appeared to be HLA-restricted in a later analysis, and the HLA associations seemed to be driven largely by CMV exposure. The presence/absence analyses assumed that sequencing depth was roughly uniform across donors, and that assumption may not be true. A few of the identified cytomegalovirus-associated TCR beta chains were confirmed in vitro to be specific for cytomegalovirus antigens. According to the authors, the approach could potentially be generalized to other disease states and immunological phenotypes. An earlier analysis of approximately 500 of the donors showed that most TCR beta V segments appeared in productive rearrangements either about 87% or about 30% of the time, which broadly matched IMGT annotations. In this cohort, only TCR beta chains were sequenced, and detectable features were limited by the absence of alpha or paired-chain data. Compared with the 666-donor mean, donors in an Asian-associated ancestry cluster had fewer N-insertions in productive TCRs, according to a later genetic analysis. Because counts were too low, roughly 16 rarely observed V segments, including chromosome 9 orphons, were excluded from the earlier analysis of several hundred of the donors. In a later analysis, TCR association rates were found to vary across HLA loci, with the most associated TCRs seen for DRB1 alleles and the fewest for HLA-C alleles. Because some donors lacked HLA typing at each locus, the association tests relied only on the typed subset. A further reported finding was that TCR beta sequences accurately predicted the HLA-A and HLA-B alleles for most subjects in the first cohort.

The cohort comprised around 700 healthy bone marrow donors. At the time of sampling, all cohort members were nominally healthy, though unrecorded immune exposures were likely present. The donor tested CMV seronegative, placing the donor among the roughly 400 seronegative members of the cohort. A peripheral blood sample was provided by each donor, and peripheral blood mononuclear cells were used for TCR beta sequencing. Genomic DNA was extracted from the blood cell samples with the Qiagen DNeasy Blood Extraction Kit. To note about this clone: Its cognate antigen has yet to be identified. Per-base qualities were not stored, and no clone one base away is much larger.

Libraries were made using the immunoSEQ multiplex PCR assay. For the multiplex PCR, a mixture combining 60 forward primers for TCR Vbeta segments and 13 reverse primers for TCR Jbeta segments was used. A multiplex PCR assay on genomic DNA amplified the CDR3 region of rearranged TCR beta genes. Amplified TCR beta libraries were sequenced as 87-base-pair reads on the Illumina HiSeq System. The original methods were these. In a later analysis, tens of millions of unique TCR beta chains were counted across the roughly 670 repertoires, and roughly 10 million of these chains were shared by at least two donors. To remove PCR and sequencing errors, raw reads were error-corrected and collapsed into unique sequences using a nearest-neighbor algorithm that merged closely related sequences. V, D and J gene segments were assigned by aligning CDR3 sequences to IMGT reference sequences. For a sequence to be retained, a match of at least six nucleotides to both a V gene segment and a J gene segment was required. A rearrangement counted as productive if the CDR3 had no stop codons and remained in frame with V and J, and every other rearrangement counted as non-productive. CDR3 was defined according to IMGT convention as the region running from the second conserved V-encoded cysteine to the conserved J-encoded phenylalanine. The earlier analysis of 500 to 650 of the donors excluded any sequence lacking an unambiguous match to a single V gene segment. An earlier analysis of a few hundred of the donors classified V segments as functional when productive rearrangements were above 56.7% and as segregating when the standard deviation between donors was above 5%. To diagnose cytomegalovirus status from the catalog of TCR beta chain sequences, a statistical classification framework was built. V and J gene assignment, in a later analysis, came from comparing TCR nucleotide sequences with IMGT/GENE-DB human TR gene sequences. Using the TCRdist pipeline, a later analysis assigned CDR3 sequences along with most-parsimonious VDJ recombination scenarios. In a later analysis, each TCR beta chain was defined by its CDR3 amino acid sequence together with its V-gene family, and reads lacking a unique V-gene family were excluded. A later analysis removed 592 highly shared, low-generation-probability nucleotide sequences to deal with suspected cross-contamination and a sequencing artifact. For each public chain, a later analysis derived a clonal expansion index from normalized ranks of inferred template counts within each repertoire. In a later analysis, generation probabilities were computed with a VDJ recombination model fitted to out-of-frame rearrangements, and the resulting probabilities were checked against IGoR. Hypergeometric tests were used in a later analysis to score TCR-TCR, TCR-HLA and TCR-CMV co-occurrence, with a repertoire-size bias correction applied to the TCR pairs. False discovery rates were estimated in a later analysis by permuting HLA or CMV assignments 20 times. In a later analysis, co-occurring TCRs were grouped using DBSCAN, and TCRdist sequence similarity was added for clustering within HLA-allele-positive subsets. Repertoires with fewer than 30,000 or more than 120,000 public chains, plus five repertoires with anomalous nucleotide sharing, were excluded from co-occurrence clustering. TCRdb took this table from immuneACCESS and kept in-frame rearrangements with V and J called. Such tables lack part of the clones; where checked against another copy, unresolved V genes explain under half of the gap, and the rest is unexplained. Clone size and the V and J calls come from that table; the DNA yielded D and trimming. This sample lists roughly 190,000 clones; around two thirds were detected once. Over 2.5% of the sample lies in the top ten.

The chain is made from TRBV19 and TRBJ2-1, with 10 bases aligning to TRBD1. Sequenced: PBMCs. The sequence was obtained from a man in his forties or fifties in good health and CMV-seronegative. Here the CDR3 is given as CASSLKLRTGGNEQFF. The DNA sequence follows: TGTGCCAGTAGTTTAAAACTCCGGACAGGGGGGAATGAGCAGTTCTTC.